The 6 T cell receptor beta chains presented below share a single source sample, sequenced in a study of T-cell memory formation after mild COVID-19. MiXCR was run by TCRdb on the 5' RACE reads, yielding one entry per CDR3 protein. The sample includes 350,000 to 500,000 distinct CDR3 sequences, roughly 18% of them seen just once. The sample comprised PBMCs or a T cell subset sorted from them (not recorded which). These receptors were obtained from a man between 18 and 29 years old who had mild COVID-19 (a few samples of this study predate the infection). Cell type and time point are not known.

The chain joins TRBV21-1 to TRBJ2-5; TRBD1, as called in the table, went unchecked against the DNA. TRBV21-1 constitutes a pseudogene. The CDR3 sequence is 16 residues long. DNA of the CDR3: TGTGCCAGCAGCGAGAGAGGGCAGGGGGCTGGGGAGACCCAGTACTTC. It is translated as CASSERGQGAGETQYF.

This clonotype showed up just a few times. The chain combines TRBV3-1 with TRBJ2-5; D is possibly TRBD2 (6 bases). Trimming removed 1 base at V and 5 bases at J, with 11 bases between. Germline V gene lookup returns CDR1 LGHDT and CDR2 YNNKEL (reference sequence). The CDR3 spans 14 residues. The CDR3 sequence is CASSQVPGRETQYF. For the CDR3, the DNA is TGTGCCAGCAGCCAAGTCCCGGGGAGGGAGACCCAGTACTTC.

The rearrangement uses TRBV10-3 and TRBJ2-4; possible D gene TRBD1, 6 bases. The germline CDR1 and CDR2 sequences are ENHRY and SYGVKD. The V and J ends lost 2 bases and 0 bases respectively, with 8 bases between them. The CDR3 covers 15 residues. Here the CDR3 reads CAISEPGVAKNIQYF. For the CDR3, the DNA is TGTGCCATCAGTGAGCCAGGGGTAGCCAAAAACATTCAGTACTTC.

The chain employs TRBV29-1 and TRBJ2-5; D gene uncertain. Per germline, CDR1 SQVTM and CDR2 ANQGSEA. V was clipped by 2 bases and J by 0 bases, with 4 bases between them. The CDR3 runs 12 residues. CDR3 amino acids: CSVERDQETQYF. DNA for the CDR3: TGCAGCGTTGAAAGGGACCAAGAGACCCAGTACTTC.

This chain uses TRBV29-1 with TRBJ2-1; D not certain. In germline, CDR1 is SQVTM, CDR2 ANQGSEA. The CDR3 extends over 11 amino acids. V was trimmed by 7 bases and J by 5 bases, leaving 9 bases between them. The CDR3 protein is CSAERHNEQFF. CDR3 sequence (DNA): TGCAGCGCCGAAAGGCACAATGAGCAGTTCTTC.

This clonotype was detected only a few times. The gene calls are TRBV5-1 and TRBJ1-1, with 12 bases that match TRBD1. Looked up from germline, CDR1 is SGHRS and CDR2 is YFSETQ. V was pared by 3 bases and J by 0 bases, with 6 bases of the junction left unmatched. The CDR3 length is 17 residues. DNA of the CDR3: TGCGCCAGCAGCTCCCCGGGACAGGGGGCACTGAACACTGAAGCTTTCTTT. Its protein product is CASSSPGQGALNTEAFF.